The present entry profiles one T cell receptor (beta chain) with its context. The sample is drawn from a study of cytomegalovirus exposure and HLA in healthy donors. Trimming removed 3 bases at V and 3 bases at J, with 16 bases between. CDR3 length equals 17 residues. CDR1 and CDR2 from the germline V gene are SGHRS and YFSETQ. PCR amplification relied on 60 Vbeta primers (plus 13 Jbeta primers). Profiling relied on immunoSEQ multiplex PCR, and the TCRdb table lists in-frame clones only, not all of them. The top ten clones hold 6% to 9% of a sample with under 200,000 clones, about 82% of them seen once.

The chain employs TRBV5-1 and TRBJ2-6, with D perhaps TRBD1 (6 bases). Sequencing was carried out using PBMCs. The source is a young woman in good health and CMV-seropositive. CDR3 amino acids: CASSWDLTGGGANVLTF. As DNA, the CDR3 is TGCGCCAGCAGCTGGGACCTGACAGGAGGTGGGGCCAACGTCCTGACTTTC.